The following is a T cell receptor beta chain sequence with its context. No antigen is known for it. CDR3 length: 12 amino acids. V lost 8 bases and J lost 6, with 11 bases in between. This entry comes from a study of Graves' ophthalmopathy and Graves' hyperthyroidism. Findings of the study overall: Built on 13 signatures, a model told ophthalmopathy apart from stable hyperthyroidism with about 91% sensitivity and less than 82% specificity.

RNA transcripts yielded amplified TCR beta CDR3 regions. HTBI-primed first-round RT-PCR preceded second-round multiplex PCR. TCRdb processed the multiplex PCR reads anew with MiXCR; each CDR3 protein has one entry. The table has roughly 1.1 million distinct CDR3 sequences, about two fifths seen once. Input material: peripheral blood or thyroid tissue (not recorded which). The V gene is TRBV12-3 or TRBV12-4, the J gene TRBJ1-5; D not resolved. This TCR was recovered from an adult man with Graves' hyperthyroidism. The CDR3 coding sequence is TGTGCCAGCGCCCGGGCGGGTCAGCCCCAGCATTTT. It codes for CASARAGQPQHF.